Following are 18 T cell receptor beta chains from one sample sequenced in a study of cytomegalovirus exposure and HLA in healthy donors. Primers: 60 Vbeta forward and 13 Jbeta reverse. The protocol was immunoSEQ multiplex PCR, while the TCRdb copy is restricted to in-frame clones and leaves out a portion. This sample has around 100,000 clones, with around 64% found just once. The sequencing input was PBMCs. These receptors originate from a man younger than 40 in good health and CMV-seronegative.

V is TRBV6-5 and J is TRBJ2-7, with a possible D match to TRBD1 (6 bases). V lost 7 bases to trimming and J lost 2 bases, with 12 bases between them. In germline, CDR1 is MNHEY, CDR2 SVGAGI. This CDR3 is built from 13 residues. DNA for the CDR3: TGTGCCAGCACTAACGGACAGACCTACGAGCAGTACTTC. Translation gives CASTNGQTYEQYF.

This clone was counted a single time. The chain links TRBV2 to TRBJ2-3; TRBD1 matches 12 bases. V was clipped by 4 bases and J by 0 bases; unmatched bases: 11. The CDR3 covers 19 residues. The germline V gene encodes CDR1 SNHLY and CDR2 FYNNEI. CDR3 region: CASSGDGTGGLLSTDTQYF. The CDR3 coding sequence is TGTGCCAGCAGTGGAGACGGGACAGGGGGCCTCCTTAGCACAGATACGCAGTATTTT.

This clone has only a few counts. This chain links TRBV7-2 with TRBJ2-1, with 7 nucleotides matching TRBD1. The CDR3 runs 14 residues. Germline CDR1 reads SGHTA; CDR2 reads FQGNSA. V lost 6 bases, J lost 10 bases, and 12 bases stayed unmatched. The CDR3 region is CASSYGTAGLEQFF. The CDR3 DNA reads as TGTGCCAGCAGTTATGGGACAGCCGGTTTGGAGCAGTTCTTC.

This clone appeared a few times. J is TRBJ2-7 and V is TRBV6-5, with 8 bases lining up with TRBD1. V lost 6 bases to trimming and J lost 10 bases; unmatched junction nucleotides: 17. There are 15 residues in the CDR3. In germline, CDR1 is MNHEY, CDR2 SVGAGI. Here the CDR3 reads CASRLDRTGTRPQYF. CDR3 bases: TGTGCCAGCAGACTCGACCGGACAGGGACAAGACCTCAGTACTTC.

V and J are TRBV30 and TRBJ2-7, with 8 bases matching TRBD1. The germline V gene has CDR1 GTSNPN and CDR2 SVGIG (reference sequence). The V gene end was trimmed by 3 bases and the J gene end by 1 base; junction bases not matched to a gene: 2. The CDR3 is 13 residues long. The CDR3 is CAWRRQGSYEQYF. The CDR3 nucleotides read TGTGCCTGGAGGAGACAGGGGTCCTACGAGCAGTACTTC.

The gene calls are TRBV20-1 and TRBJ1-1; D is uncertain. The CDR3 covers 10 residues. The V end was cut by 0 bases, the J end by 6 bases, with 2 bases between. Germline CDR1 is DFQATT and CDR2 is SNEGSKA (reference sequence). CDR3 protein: CSARDAEAFF. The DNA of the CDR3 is TGCAGTGCTAGAGACGCTGAAGCTTTCTTT.

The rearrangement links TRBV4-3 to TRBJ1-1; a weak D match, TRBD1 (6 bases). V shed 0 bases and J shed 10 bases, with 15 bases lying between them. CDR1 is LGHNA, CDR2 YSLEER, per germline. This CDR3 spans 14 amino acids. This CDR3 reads CASSQDWGGRVAFF. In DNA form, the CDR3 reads TGCGCCAGCAGCCAAGATTGGGGGGGGCGGGTAGCTTTCTTT.

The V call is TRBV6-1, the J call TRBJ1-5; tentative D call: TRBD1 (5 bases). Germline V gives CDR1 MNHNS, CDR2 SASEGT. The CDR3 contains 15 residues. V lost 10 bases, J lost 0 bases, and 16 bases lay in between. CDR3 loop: CATAGGAHSNQPQHF. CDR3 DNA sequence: TGTGCCACCGCTGGCGGGGCACATAGCAATCAGCCCCAGCATTTT.

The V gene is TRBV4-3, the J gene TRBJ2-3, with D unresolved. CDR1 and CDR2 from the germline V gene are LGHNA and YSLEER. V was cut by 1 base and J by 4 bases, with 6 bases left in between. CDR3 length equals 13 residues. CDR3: CASSQVEADTQYF. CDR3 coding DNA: TGCGCCAGCAGCCAAGTCGAGGCAGATACGCAGTATTTT.

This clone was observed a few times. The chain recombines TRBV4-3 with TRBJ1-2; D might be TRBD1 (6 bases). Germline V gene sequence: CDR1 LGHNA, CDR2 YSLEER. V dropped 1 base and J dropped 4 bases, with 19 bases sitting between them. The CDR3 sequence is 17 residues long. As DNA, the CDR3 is TGCGCCAGCAGCCAAGGTCAGCCCAGGGGCGCTAGCTATGGCTACACCTTC. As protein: CASSQGQPRGASYGYTF.

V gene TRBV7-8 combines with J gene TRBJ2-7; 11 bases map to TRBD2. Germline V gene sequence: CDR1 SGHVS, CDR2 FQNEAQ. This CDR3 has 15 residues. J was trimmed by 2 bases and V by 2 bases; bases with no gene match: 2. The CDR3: CASSLTSGGAYEQYF. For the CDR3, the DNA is TGTGCCAGCAGCTTAACTAGCGGGGGAGCCTACGAGCAGTACTTC.

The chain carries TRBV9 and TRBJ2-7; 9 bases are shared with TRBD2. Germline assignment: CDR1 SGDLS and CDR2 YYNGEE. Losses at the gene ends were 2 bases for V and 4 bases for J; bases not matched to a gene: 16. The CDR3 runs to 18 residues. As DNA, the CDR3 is TGTGCCAGCAGCGTCAGACCGGAGGGTAGCGGGAGCTCTTACGAGCAGTACTTC. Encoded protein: CASSVRPEGSGSSYEQYF.

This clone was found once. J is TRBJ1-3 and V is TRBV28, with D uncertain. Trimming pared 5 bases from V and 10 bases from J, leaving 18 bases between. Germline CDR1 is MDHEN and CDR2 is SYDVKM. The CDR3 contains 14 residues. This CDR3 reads CASSSEGLGGTIYF. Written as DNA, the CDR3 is TGTGCCAGCAGTAGTGAGGGCTTAGGAGGAACCATATATTTT.

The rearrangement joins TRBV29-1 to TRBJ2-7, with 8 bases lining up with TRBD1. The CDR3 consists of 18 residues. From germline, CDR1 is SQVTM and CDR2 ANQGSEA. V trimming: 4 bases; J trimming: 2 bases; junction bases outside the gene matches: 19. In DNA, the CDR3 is TGCAGCGTTGCTCTGGGGATCGACTCGGACAGGGAACCCTACGAGCAGTACTTC. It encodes CSVALGIDSDREPYEQYF.

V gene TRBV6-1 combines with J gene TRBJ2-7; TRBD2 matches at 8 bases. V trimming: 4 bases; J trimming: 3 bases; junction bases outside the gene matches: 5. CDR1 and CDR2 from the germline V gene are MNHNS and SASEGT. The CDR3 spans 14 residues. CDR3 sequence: CASSAGGRIYEQYF. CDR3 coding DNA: TGTGCCAGCAGTGCCGGCGGGAGGATCTACGAGCAGTACTTC.

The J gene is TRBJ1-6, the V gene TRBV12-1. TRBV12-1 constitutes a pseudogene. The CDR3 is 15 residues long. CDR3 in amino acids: CASSFGASYNSPLHF. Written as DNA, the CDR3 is TGTGCCAGCAGCTTTGGAGCTAGTTATAATTCACCCCTCCACTTT.

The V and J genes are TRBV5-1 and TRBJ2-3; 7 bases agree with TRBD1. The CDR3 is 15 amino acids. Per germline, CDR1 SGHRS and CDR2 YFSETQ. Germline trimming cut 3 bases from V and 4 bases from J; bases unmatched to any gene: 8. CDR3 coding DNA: TGCGCCAGCAGCTCTCTGGGGACAGCTTCAGATACGCAGTATTTT. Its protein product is CASSSLGTASDTQYF.

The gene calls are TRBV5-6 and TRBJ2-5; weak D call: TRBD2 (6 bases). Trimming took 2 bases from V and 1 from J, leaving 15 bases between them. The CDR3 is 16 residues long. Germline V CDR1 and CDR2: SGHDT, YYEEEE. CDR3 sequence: CASSFPGEVSQETQYF. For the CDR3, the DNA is TGTGCCAGCAGCTTTCCCGGGGAGGTCAGCCAAGAGACCCAGTACTTC.